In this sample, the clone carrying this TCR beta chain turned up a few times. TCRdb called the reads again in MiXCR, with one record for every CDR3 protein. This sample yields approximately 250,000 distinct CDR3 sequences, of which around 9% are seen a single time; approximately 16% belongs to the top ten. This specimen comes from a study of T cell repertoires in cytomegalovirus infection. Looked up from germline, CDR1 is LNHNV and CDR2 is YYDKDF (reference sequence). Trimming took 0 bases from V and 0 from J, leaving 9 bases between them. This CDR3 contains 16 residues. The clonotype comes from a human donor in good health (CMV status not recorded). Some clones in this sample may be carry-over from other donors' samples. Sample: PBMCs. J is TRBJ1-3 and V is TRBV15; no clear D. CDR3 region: CATSRERPGSGNTIYF. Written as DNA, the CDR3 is TGTGCCACCAGCAGAGAACGTCCCGGCTCTGGAAACACCATATATTTT.